A single sample gave rise to the 14 T cell receptor beta chains below, sequenced in a study of T cells in Graves' hyperthyroidism and ophthalmopathy. TCR beta CDR3 regions were amplified from RNA transcripts. A set of HTBI primers served as the primers for a first-round RT-PCR of the TCR CDR3. TCRdb recomputed calls from the multiplex PCR reads with MiXCR, one row per CDR3 protein. The data hold 300,000 to 450,000 distinct CDR3 sequences, with 14% observed a single time. The sequencing sample was made of blood. These receptors all stem from a woman in her sixties or seventies with Graves' hyperthyroidism.

This chain uses TRBV7-9 with TRBJ2-1; the match to TRBD2 covers 9 bases. This CDR3 contains 15 residues. Germline V gene data show CDR1 as SEHNR and CDR2 as FQNEAQ (reference sequence). The junction had 5 bases not matched to a gene; V was cut back by 0 bases and J by 8 bases. CDR3 sequence: CASSLAAGGPDEQFF. For the CDR3, the DNA is TGTGCCAGCAGCTTAGCCGCGGGAGGGCCCGATGAGCAGTTCTTC.

This clonotype was observed a few times. This rearrangement joins TRBV25-1 to TRBJ2-1, with D perhaps TRBD2 (5 bases). The CDR3 is 16 amino acids. V was shortened by 3 bases and J by 8 bases, with 20 bases between the two germline ends. Germline assignment: CDR1 MGHDK and CDR2 SYGVNS. The CDR3 coding sequence is TGTGCCAGCAGTGATGTTGTGGGGAACGGGATCGATGAGCAGTTCTTC. It specifies CASSDVVGNGIDEQFF.

This clonotype appeared a few times. This chain connects TRBV6-5 to TRBJ2-1; D not certain. Trimming took off 0 bases at V and 2 bases at J, with 8 bases between the two ends. The germline V gene has CDR1 MNHEY and CDR2 SVGAGI. The CDR3 runs 15 residues. The CDR3 spells CASSYSSVPYNEQFF. The CDR3 DNA sequence: TGTGCCAGCAGTTACTCCAGCGTTCCCTACAATGAGCAGTTCTTC.

A word on this clonotype: A read error may produce the germline difference seen at one junction end. The genes are TRBV11-2 and TRBJ1-1; possibly TRBD1 for D (5 bases). Per germline, CDR1 SGHAT and CDR2 FQNNGV. CDR3 length equals 15 residues. CDR3 in amino acids: CASSFFPGPFTEAFF. The DNA of the CDR3 is TGTGCCAGCAGCTTCTTCCCGGGACCCTTCACTGAAGCCTTCTTT.

This clonotype came up many times. The chain joins TRBV3-1 to TRBJ1-5; D gene ambiguous. Germline values: CDR1 LGHDT, CDR2 YNNKEL (reference sequence). Trimming took 0 bases from V and 5 from J, leaving 5 bases between them. CDR3 length: 13 residues. CDR3 amino acids: CASSQERYQPQHF. The DNA of the CDR3 is TGTGCCAGCAGCCAAGAACGGTATCAGCCCCAGCATTTT.

This clonotype was detected ten times or more. The chain is built from TRBV11-2 and TRBJ1-1; unclear D gene. CDR3 size: 15 residues. V was trimmed by 3 bases and J by 2 bases, leaving 13 bases between them. Germline V gene sequence: CDR1 SGHAT, CDR2 FQNNGV. CDR3 coding DNA: TGTGCCAGCAGCTTTTTGACCTTAACCAACACTGAAGCTTTCTTT. This codes for CASSFLTLTNTEAFF.

This clonotype was seen ten or more times. CDR3 sequence reads: CASSPGDRGEAFF. The CDR3 bases are TGCGCCAGCAGTCCCGGGGACAGGGGTGAAGCTTTCTTT. This sequence joins TRBV5-1 and TRBJ1-1; 10 bases are shared with TRBD1. The length of the CDR3 is 13 residues. Per germline, CDR1 SGHRS and CDR2 YFSETQ. Trimming took 5 bases from V and 7 from J; bases not matched to a gene: 5.

The CDR3 sequence: CASSLEWAGGGYTF. The CDR3, as DNA: TGTGCCAGCAGCTTAGAGTGGGCCGGCGGGGGCTACACCTTC. The chain has TRBV7-2 and TRBJ1-2; no reliable D call. This CDR3 has 14 residues. V shed 1 base and J shed 8 bases, with 14 bases lying between them. CDR1 and CDR2 from the germline V gene are SGHTA and FQGNSA.

The chain uses TRBV20-1 and TRBJ1-6; 10 bases match TRBD1. V lost 3 bases, J lost 8 bases, and 4 bases stayed unmatched. CDR3 size: 14 residues. The germline CDR1 and CDR2 sequences are DFQATT and SNEGSKA (reference sequence). In DNA form, the CDR3 reads TGCAGTGCTAGCCCGGGACAGGGGTATTCACCCCTCCACTTT. Protein: CSASPGQGYSPLHF.

This clonotype was detected many times. This chain links TRBV20-1 with TRBJ2-3, with D hard to call. V shed 6 bases and J shed 2 bases, with 12 bases lying between them. This CDR3 has 13 amino acids. Germline lookup yields CDR1 DFQATT and CDR2 SNEGSKA (reference sequence). CDR3 sequence reads: CSAYGDHTDTQYF. CDR3 nucleotides: TGCAGTGCGTATGGCGACCACACAGATACGCAGTATTTT.

This clonotype was counted many times. Written as DNA, the CDR3 is TGTGCCAGCAGCCCCCGGGACGTCGAAACGGATACGCAGTATTTT. Amino acids: CASSPRDVETDTQYF. The V gene is TRBV3-1, the J gene TRBJ2-3, with D tentatively TRBD1 or TRBD2 (5 bases each). CDR1 is LGHDT and CDR2 is YNNKEL in the germline V gene (reference sequence). Trimming left V 4 bases short and J 6 bases short, with 17 bases between. The CDR3 loop spans 15 amino acids.

A few counts support this clonotype. This chain links TRBV7-9 with TRBJ2-7; D call uncertain. CDR3 length: 13 residues. From germline, CDR1 is SEHNR and CDR2 FQNEAQ (reference sequence). The V and J ends lost 5 bases and 6 bases respectively, with 14 bases between them. CDR3 loop: CASSPLGWGEQYF. The DNA of the CDR3 is TGTGCCAGCAGCCCGCTTGGATGGGGCGAGCAGTACTTC.

This clonotype occurred many times. The chain joins TRBV20-1 to TRBJ2-1; TRBD2 matches at 9 bases. V was clipped by 6 bases and J by 8 bases; unmatched bases: 8. The germline V gene encodes CDR1 DFQATT and CDR2 SNEGSKA (reference sequence). The CDR3 loop spans 13 amino acids. The DNA for the CDR3 is TGCAGTGCCGTGACTAGCGGAGGGTATGAGCAGTTCTTC. This translates into CSAVTSGGYEQFF.

This clonotype came up many times. This chain uses TRBV3-1 with TRBJ2-1; 9 nucleotides align to TRBD2. The CDR3 is 14 residues long. Germline lookup yields CDR1 LGHDT and CDR2 YNNKEL (reference sequence). V shed 0 bases and J 9 bases; nucleotides not matched to a gene: 3. The CDR3, as DNA: TGTGCCAGCAGCCAAGATAGGACTAGCGTTGAGCAGTTCTTC. Translating gives CASSQDRTSVEQFF.